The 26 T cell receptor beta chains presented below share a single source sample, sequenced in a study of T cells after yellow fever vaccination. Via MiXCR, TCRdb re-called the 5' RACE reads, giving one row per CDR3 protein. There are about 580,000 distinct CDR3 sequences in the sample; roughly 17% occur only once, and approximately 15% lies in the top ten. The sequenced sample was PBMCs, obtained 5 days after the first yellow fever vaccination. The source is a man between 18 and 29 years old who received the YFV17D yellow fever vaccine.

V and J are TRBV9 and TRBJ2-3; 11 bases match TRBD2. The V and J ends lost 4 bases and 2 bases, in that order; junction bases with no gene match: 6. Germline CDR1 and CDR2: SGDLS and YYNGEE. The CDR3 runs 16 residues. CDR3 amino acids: CASSIGTSGITDTQYF. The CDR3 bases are TGTGCCAGCAGCATCGGGACTAGCGGAATCACAGATACGCAGTATTTT.

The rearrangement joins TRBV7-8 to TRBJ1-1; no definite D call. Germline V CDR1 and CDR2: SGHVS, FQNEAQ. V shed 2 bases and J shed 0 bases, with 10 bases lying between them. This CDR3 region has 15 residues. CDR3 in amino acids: CASSLSASMNTEAFF. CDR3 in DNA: TGTGCCAGCAGCTTATCGGCAAGCATGAACACTGAAGCTTTCTTT.

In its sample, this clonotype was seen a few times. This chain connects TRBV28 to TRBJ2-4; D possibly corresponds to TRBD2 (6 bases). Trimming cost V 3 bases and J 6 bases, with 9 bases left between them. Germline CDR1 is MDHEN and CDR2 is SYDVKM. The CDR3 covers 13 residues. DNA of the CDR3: TGTGCCAGCAGTTTTGGAGGGAGAAACATTCAGTACTTC. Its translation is CASSFGGRNIQYF.

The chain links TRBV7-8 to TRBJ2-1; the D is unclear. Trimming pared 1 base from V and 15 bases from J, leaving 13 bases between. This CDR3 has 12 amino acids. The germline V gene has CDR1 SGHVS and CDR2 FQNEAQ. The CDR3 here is CASSLGVGPLFF. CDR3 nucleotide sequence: TGTGCCAGCAGCTTAGGCGTGGGCCCCCTGTTCTTC.

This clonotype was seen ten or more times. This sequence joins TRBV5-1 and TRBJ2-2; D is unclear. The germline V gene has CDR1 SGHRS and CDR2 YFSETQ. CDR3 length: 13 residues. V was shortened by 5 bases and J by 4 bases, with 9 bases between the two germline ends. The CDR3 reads CASSLTVTGELFF. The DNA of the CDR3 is TGCGCCAGCAGTTTGACCGTCACCGGGGAGCTGTTTTTT. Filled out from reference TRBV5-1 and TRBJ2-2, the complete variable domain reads KAGVTQTPRYLIKTRGQQVTLSCSPISGHRSVSWYQQTPGQGLQFLFEYFSETQRNKGNFPGRFSGRQFSNSRSEMNVSTLELGDSALYLCASSLTVTGELFFGEGSRLTVL.

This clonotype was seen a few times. CDR3 loop: CASSFVRSNEKLFF. The CDR3 DNA sequence: TGTGCCAGCAGCTTCGTACGGAGTAATGAAAAACTGTTTTTT. This sequence joins TRBV7-2 and TRBJ1-4, with D unresolved. Germline V gene lookup returns CDR1 SGHTA and CDR2 FQGNSA. The CDR3 contains 14 residues. The V end was cut by 3 bases, the J end by 4 bases, with 9 bases between.

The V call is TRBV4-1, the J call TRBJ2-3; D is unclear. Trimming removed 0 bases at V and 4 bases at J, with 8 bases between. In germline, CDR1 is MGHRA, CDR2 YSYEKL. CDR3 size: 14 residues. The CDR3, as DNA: TGCGCCAGCAGCCAAGATATTTTTTCAGATACGCAGTATTTT. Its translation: CASSQDIFSDTQYF.

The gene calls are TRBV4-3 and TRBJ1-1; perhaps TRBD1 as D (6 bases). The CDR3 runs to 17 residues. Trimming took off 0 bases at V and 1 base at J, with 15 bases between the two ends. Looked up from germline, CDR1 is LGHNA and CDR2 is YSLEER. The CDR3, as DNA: TGCGCCAGCAGCCAAGATGGGCCAGGGGCCCAGAACACTGAAGCTTTCTTT. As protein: CASSQDGPGAQNTEAFF.

The CDR3 DNA reads TGTGCCAGCAAGCTGACAGGGGGTTTGAGTTCACCCCTCCACTTT. It encodes CASKLTGGLSSPLHF. This chain links TRBV7-8 with TRBJ1-6; TRBD1 matches 9 bases. The germline CDR1 and CDR2 sequences are SGHVS and FQNEAQ. The CDR3 extends over 15 amino acids. Germline trimming cut 7 bases from V and 9 bases from J; bases unmatched to any gene: 10.

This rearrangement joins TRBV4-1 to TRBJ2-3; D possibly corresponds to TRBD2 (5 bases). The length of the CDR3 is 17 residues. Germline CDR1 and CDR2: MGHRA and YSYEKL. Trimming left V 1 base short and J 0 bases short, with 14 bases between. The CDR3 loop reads CASSQVVGEISTDTQYF. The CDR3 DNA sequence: TGCGCCAGCAGCCAAGTCGTTGGGGAGATCAGCACAGATACGCAGTATTTT.

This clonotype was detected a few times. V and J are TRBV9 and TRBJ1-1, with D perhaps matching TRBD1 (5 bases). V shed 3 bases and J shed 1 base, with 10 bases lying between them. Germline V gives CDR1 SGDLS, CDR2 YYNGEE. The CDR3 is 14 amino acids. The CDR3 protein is CASSDGGANTEAFF. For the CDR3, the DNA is TGTGCCAGCAGCGATGGAGGGGCGAACACTGAAGCTTTCTTT.

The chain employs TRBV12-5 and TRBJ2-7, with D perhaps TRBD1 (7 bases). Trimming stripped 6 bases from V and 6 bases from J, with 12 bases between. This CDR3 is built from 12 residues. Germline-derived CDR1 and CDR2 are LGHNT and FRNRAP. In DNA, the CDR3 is TGTGCTAGTGGCCCAGGGGGGCGCGAGCAGTACTTC. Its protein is CASGPGGREQYF.

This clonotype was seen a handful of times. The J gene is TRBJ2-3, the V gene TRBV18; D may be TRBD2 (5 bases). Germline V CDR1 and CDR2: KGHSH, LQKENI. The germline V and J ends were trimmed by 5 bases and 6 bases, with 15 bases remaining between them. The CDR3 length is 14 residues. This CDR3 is CASSSTVGGDTQYF. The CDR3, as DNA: TGTGCCAGCTCATCGACGGTCGGCGGGGATACGCAGTATTTT.

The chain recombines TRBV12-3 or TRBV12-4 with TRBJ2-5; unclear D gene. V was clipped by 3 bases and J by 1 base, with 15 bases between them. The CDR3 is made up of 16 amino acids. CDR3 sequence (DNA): TGTGCCAGCAGTTTTCGGCGGAATGTGATCCAAGAGACCCAGTACTTC. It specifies CASSFRRNVIQETQYF.

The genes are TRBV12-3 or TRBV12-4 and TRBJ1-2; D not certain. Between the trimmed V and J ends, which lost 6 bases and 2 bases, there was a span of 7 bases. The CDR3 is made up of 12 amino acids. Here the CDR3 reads CASSNPNYGYTF. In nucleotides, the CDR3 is TGTGCCAGCAGCAACCCAAACTATGGCTACACCTTC.

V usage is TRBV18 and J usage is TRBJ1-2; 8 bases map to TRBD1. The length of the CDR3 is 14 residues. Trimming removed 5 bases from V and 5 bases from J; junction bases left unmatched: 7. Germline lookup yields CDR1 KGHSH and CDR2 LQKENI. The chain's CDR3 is CASSTQDRVYGYTF. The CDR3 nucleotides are TGTGCCAGCTCAACCCAGGACAGGGTGTATGGCTACACCTTC. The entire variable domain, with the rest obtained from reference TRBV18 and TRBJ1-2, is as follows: NAGVMQNPRHLVRRRGQEARLRCSPMKGHSHVYWYRQLPEEGLKFMVYLQKENIIDESGMPKERFSAEFPKEGPSILRIQQVVRGDSAAYFCASSTQDRVYGYTFGSGTRLTVV.

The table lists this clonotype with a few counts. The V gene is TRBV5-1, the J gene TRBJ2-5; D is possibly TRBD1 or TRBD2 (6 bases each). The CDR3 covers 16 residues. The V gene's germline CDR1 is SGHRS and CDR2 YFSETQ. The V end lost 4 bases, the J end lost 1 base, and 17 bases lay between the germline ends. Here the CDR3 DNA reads TGCGCCAGCAGCGCGGGAATGCAGGGGTTCCAAGAGACCCAGTACTTC. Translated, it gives CASSAGMQGFQETQYF.

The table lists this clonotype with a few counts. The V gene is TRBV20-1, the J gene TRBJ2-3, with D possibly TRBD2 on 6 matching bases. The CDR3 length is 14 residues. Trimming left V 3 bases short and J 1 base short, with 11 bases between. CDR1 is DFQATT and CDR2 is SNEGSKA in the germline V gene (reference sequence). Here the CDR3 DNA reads TGCAGTGCTAGGGGTGAGCGGGGCACAGATACGCAGTATTTT. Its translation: CSARGERGTDTQYF.

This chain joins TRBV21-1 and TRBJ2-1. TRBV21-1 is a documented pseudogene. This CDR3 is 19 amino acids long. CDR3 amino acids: CASSKVGSSILCSYNEQFF. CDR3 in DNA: TGTGCCAGCAGCAAAGTTGGTAGCAGTATTCTATGCTCCTACAATGAGCAGTTCTTC.

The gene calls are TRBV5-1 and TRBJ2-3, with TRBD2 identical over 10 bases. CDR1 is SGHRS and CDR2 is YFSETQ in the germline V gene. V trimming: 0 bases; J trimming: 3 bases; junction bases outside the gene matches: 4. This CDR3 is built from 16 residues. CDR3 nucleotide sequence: TGCGCCAGCAGCTTGGTAGCGGGGGGCCTAACAGATACGCAGTATTTT. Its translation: CASSLVAGGLTDTQYF.

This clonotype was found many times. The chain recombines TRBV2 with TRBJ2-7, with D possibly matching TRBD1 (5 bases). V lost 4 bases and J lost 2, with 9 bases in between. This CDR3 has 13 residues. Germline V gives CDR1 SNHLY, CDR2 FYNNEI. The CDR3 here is CASSASRAYEQYV. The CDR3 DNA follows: TGTGCCAGCAGTGCAAGCAGGGCCTACGAGCAGTACGTC.

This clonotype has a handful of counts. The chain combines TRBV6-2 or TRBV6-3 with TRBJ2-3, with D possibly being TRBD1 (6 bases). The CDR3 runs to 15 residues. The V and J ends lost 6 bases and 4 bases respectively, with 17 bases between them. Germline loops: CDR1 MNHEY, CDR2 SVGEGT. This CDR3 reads CASSHPGTGSDTQYF. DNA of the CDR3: TGTGCCAGCAGCCATCCCGGAACAGGGTCAGATACGCAGTATTTT.

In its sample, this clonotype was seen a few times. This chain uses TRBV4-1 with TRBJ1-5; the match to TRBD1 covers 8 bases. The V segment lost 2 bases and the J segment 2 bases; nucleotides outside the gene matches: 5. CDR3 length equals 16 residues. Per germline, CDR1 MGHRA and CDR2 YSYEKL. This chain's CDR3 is CASSQQGADGNQPQHF. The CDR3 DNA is TGCGCCAGCAGCCAACAGGGGGCTGATGGCAATCAGCCCCAGCATTTT.

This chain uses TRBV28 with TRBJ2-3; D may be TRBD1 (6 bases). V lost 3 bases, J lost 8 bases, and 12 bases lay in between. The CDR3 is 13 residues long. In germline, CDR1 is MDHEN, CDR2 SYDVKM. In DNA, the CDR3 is TGTGCCAGCAGTTTTCTTGGACAGCCTACGCAGTATTTT. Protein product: CASSFLGQPTQYF.

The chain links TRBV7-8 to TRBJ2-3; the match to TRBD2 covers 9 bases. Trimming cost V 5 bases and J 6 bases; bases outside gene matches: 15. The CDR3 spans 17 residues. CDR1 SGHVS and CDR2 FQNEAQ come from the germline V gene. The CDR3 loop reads CASSLGTLAGALDTQYF. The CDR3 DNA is TGTGCCAGCAGCCTAGGGACACTAGCGGGTGCGCTCGATACGCAGTATTTT.

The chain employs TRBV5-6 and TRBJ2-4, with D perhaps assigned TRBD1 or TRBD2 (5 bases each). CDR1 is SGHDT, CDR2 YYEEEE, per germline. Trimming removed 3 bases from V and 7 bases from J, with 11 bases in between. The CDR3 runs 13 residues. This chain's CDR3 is CASSSEGWNIQYF. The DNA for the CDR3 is TGTGCCAGCAGCTCCGAGGGGTGGAACATTCAGTACTTC.